Listed here is a single T cell receptor beta chain. V was clipped by 4 bases and J by 7 bases; unmatched bases: 6. Germline V gives CDR1 SGHNT, CDR2 YENEEA. The length of the CDR3 is 15 residues. The study drew participants aged about 18 to 89 years from 24 US areas. Self-reported history from a screening survey and questionnaire set each donor's cohort. These data come from a study of blood T cell repertoires in COVID-19. Background on the study: Whether acute or convalescent, the COVID-19 samples came from the United States, Italy and Spain.

Assay: immunoSEQ multiplex PCR; the TCRdb copy retains only in-frame clones and omits some. The data contain about 180,000 clones, about 72% of them singletons. The V gene is TRBV11-3, the J gene TRBJ2-1, with 11 positions matching TRBD2. This TCR came from a woman in her forties or fifties who had recovered from COVID-19. The sequenced sample consisted of PBMCs or T cells enriched from blood (not recorded which). In DNA, the CDR3 is TGTGCCAGCAGCTCGGTAGCGGGAGGGCGGAATGAGCAGTTCTTC. Protein sequence: CASSSVAGGRNEQFF.